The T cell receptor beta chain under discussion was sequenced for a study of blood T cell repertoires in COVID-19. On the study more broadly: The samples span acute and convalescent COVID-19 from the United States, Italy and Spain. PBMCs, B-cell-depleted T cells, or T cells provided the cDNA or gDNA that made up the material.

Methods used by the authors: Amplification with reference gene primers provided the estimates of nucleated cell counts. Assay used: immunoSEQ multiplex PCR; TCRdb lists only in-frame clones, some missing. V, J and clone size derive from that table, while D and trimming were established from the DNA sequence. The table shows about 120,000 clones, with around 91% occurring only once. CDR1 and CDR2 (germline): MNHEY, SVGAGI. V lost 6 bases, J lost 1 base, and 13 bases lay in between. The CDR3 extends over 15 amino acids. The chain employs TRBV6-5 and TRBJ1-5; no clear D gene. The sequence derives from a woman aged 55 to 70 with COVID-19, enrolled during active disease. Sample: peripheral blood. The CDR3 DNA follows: TGTGCCAGCAGCGGCGTCTCGAGGAGCAATCAGCCCCAGCATTTT. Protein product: CASSGVSRSNQPQHF.